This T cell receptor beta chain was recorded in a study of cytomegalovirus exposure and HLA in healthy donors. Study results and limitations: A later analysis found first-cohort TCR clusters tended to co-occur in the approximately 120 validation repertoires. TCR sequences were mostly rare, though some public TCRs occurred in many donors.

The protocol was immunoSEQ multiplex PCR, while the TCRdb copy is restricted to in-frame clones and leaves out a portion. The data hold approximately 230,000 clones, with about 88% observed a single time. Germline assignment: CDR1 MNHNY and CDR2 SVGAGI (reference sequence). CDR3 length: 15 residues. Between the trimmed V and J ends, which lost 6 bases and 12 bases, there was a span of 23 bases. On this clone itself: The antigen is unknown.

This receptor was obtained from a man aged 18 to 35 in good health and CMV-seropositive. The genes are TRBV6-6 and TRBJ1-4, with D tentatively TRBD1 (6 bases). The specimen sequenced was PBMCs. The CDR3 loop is CASREGKGGIGELFF. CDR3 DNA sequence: TGTGCCAGCAGAGAAGGAAAGGGGGGCATTGGGGAACTGTTTTTT.